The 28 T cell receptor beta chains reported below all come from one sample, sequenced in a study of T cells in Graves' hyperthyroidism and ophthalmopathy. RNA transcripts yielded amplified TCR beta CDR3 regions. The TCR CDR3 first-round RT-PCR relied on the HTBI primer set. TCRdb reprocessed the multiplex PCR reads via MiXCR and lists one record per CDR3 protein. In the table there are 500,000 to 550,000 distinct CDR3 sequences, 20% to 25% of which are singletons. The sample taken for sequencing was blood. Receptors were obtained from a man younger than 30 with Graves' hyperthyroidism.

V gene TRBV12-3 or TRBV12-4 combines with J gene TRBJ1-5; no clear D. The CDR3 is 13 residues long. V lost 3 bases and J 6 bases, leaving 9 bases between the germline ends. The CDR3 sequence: CASSFGYGQPQHF. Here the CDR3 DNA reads TGTGCCAGCAGTTTTGGGTACGGTCAGCCCCAGCATTTT.

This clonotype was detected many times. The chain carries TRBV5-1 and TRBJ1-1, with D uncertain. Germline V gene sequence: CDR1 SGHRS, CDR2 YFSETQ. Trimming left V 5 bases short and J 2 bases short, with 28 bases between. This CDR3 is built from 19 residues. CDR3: CASRPPSGSPTFGNTEAFF. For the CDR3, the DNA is TGCGCCAGCAGACCCCCCTCAGGCAGTCCGACATTTGGAAACACTGAAGCTTTCTTT.

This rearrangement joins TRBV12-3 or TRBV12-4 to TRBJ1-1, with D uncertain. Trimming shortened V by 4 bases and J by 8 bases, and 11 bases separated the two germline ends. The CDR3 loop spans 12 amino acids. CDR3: CASSYPHTEAFF. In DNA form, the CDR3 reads TGTGCCAGCAGTTACCCCCATACGGAAGCTTTCTTT.

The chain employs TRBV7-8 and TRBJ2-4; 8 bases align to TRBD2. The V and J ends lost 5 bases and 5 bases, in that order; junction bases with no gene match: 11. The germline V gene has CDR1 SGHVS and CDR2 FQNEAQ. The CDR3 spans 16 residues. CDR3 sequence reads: CASSPIKKAGENIQYF. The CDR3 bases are TGTGCCAGCAGCCCGATTAAGAAAGCGGGGGAAAACATTCAGTACTTC.

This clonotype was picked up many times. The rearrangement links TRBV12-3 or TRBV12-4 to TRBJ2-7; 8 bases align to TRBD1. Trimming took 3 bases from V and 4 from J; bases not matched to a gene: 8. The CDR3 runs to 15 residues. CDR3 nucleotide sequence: TGTGCCAGCAGTTTTGACAGGGGCCGAAAGTACGAGCAGTACTTC. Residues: CASSFDRGRKYEQYF.

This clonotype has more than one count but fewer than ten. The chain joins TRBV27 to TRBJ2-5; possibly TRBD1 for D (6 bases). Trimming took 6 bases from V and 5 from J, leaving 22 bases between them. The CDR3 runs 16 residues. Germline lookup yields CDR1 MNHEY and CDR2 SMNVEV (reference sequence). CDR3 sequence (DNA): TGTGCCAGCAGCTCCCAGCGTGGCAGGGGCTCCGAGACCCAGTACTTC. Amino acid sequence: CASSSQRGRGSETQYF.

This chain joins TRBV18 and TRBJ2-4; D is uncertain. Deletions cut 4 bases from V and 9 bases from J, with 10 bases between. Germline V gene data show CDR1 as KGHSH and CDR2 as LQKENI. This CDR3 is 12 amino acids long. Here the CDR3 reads CASSRGSAIQYF. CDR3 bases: TGTGCCAGCTCACGGGGATCGGCCATTCAGTACTTC.

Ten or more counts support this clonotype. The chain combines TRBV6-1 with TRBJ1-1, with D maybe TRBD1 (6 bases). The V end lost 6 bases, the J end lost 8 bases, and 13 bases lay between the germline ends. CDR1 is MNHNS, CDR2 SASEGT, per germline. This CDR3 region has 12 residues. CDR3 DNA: TGTGCCAGCAGATCCGGGGGCGCGGAAGCTTTCTTT. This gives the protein CASRSGGAEAFF.

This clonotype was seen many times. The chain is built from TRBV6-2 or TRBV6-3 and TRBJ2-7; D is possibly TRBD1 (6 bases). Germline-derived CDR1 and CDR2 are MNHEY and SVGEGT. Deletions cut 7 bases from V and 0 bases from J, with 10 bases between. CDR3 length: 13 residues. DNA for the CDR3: TGTGCCAGCACCGGACAGAGCTCCTACGAGCAGTACTTC. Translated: CASTGQSSYEQYF.

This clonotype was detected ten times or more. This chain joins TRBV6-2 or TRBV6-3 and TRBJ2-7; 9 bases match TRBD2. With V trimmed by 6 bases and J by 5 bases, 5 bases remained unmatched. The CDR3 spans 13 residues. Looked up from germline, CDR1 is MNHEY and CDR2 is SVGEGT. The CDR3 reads CASSPRLADEQYF. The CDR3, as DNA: TGTGCCAGCAGCCCCCGACTAGCGGACGAGCAGTACTTC.

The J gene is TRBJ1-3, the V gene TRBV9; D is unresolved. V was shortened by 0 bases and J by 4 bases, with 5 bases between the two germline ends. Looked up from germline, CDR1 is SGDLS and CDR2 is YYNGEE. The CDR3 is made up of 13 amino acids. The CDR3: CASSVVPGNTIYF. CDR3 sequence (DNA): TGTGCCAGCAGCGTAGTTCCCGGAAACACCATATATTTT.

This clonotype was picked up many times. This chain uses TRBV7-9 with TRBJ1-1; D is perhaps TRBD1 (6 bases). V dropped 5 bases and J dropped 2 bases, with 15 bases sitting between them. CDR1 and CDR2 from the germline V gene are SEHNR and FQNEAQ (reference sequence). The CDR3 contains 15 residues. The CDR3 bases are TGTGCCAGCAGCCCCCGGGACACCATTAACACTGAAGCTTTCTTT. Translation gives CASSPRDTINTEAFF.

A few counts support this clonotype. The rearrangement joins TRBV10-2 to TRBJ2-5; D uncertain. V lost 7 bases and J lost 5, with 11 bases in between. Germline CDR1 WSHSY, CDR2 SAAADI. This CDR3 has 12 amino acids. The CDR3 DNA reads TGCGCCAGCACCCTTACCGGGGAGACCCAGTACTTC. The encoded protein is CASTLTGETQYF.

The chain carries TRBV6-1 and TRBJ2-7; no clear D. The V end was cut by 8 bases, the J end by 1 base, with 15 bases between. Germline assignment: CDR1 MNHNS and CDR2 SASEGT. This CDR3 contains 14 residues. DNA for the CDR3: TGTGCCAGCGCAGTAAGCTTGGGGTCCTACGAGCAGTACTTC. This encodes CASAVSLGSYEQYF.

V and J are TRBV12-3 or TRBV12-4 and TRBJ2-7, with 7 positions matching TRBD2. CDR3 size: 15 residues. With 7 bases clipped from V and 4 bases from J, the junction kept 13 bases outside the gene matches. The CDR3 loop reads CASNPWAGAPYEQYF. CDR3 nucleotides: TGTGCCAGCAACCCTTGGGCGGGAGCCCCATACGAGCAGTACTTC.

CDR3 loop: CASSGRQGVTGELFF. CDR3 nucleotide sequence: TGTGCCAGCAGTGGAAGACAGGGGGTCACCGGGGAGCTGTTTTTT. The chain employs TRBV6-1 and TRBJ2-2; 9 nucleotides line up with TRBD1. CDR3 length: 15 residues. Per germline, CDR1 MNHNS and CDR2 SASEGT. Trimming cost V 4 bases and J 4 bases; bases outside gene matches: 4.

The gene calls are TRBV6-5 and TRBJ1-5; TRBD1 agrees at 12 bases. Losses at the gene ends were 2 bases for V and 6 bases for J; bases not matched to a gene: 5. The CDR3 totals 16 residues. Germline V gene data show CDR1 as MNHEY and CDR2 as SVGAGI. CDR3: CASSYRGTGGGQPQHF. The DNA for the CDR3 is TGTGCCAGCAGTTACCGGGGGACAGGGGGCGGTCAGCCCCAGCATTTT.

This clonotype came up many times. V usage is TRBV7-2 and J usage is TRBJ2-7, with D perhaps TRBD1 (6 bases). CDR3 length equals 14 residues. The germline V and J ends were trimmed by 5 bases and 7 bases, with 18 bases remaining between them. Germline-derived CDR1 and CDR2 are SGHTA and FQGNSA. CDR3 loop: CASSSRDTEWEQYF. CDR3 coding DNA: TGTGCCAGCAGCAGCAGGGACACCGAATGGGAGCAGTACTTC.

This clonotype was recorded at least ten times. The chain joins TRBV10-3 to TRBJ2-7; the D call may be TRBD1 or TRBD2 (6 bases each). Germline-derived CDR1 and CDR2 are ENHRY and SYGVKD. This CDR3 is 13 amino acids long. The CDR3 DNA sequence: TGTGCTTCGGGGGCGGAGAGCTCCTACGAGCAGTACTTC. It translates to CASGAESSYEQYF.

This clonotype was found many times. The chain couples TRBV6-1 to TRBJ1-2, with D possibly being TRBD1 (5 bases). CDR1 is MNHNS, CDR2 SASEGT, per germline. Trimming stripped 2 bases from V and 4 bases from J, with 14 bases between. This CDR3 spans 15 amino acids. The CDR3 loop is CASSEWVRAGYGYTF. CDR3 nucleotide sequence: TGTGCCAGCAGTGAATGGGTCAGGGCGGGCTATGGCTACACCTTC.

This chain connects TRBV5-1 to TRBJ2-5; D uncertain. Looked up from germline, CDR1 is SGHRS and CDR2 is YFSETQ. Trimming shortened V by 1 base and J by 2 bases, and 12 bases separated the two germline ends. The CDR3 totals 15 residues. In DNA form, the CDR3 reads TGCGCCAGCAGCTTGAGTTGGTCTTTTCAAGAGACCCAGTACTTC. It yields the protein CASSLSWSFQETQYF.

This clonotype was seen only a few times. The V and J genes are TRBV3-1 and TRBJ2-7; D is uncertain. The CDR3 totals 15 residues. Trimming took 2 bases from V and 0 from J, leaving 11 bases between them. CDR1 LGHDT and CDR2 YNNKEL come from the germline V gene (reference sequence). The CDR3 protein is CASSQNPTHSYEQYF. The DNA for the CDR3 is TGTGCCAGCAGCCAAAACCCGACACACTCCTACGAGCAGTACTTC.

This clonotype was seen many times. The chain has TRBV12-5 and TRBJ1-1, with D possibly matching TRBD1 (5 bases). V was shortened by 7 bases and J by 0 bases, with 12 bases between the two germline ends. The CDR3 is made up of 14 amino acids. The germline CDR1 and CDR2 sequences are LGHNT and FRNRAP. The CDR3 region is CASAWGTVNTEAFF. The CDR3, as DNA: TGTGCTAGTGCCTGGGGGACCGTGAACACTGAAGCTTTCTTT. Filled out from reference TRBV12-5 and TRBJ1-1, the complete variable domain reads DARVTQTPRHKVTEMGQEVTMRCQPILGHNTVFWYRQTMMQGLELLAYFRNRAPLDDSGMPKDRFSAEMPDATLATLKIQPSEPRDSAVYFCASAWGTVNTEAFFGQGTRLTVV.

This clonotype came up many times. The CDR3 nucleotides read TGTGCCAGCAGCCACAGGGCGGACACTGAAGCTTTCTTT. Amino acid sequence: CASSHRADTEAFF. This chain links TRBV7-7 with TRBJ1-1; tentative D call: TRBD1 (6 bases). V was shortened by 5 bases and J by 3 bases, with 10 bases between the two germline ends. The CDR3 loop spans 13 amino acids. Germline V gives CDR1 SSHAT, CDR2 FNYEAQ (reference sequence).

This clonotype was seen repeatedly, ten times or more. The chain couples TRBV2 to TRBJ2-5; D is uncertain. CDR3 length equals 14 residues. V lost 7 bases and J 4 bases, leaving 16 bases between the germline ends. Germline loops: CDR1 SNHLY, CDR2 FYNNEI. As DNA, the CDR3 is TGTGCCAGCATGACGTCGGCCCCGAGAGAGACCCAGTACTTC. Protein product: CASMTSAPRETQYF.

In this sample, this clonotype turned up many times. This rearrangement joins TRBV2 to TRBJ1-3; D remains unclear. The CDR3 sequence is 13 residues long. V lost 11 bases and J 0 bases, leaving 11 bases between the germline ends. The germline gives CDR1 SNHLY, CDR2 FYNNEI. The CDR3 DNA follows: TGTGCCGGTGCTCAGGACTCTGGAAACACCATATATTTT. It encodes CAGAQDSGNTIYF.

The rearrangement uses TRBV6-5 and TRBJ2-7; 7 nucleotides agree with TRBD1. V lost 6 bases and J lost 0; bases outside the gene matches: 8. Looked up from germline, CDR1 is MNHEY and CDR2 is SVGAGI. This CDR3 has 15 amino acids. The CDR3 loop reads CASRYGTESSYEQYF. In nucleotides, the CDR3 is TGTGCCAGCAGATATGGGACAGAAAGCTCCTACGAGCAGTACTTC.

This CDR3 is CASRRTFPYEQYF. The DNA for the CDR3 is TGTGCCAGCAGGAGGACATTCCCCTACGAGCAGTACTTC. This sequence joins TRBV2 and TRBJ2-7, with a tentative D call TRBD1 (5 bases). V shed 6 bases and J shed 2 bases, with 11 bases lying between them. Germline V gene lookup returns CDR1 SNHLY and CDR2 FYNNEI. The CDR3 sequence is 13 residues long.